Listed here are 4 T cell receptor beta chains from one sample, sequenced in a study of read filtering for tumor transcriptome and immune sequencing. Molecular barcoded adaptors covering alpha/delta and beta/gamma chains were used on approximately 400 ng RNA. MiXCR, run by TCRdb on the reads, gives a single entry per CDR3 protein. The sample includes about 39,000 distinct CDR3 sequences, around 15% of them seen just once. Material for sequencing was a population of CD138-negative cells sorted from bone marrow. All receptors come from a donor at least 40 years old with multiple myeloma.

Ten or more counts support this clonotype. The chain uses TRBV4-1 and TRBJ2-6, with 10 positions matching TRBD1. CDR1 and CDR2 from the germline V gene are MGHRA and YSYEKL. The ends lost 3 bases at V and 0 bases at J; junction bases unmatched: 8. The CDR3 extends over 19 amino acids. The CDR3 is CASSHDGTGESSGANVLTF. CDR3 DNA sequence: TGCGCCAGCAGCCACGATGGGACAGGGGAAAGCTCTGGGGCCAACGTCCTGACTTTC.

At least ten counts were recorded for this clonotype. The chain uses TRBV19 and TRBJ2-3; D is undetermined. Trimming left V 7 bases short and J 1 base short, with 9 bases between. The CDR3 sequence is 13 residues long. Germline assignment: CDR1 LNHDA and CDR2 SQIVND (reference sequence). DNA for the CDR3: TGTGCCAGTATGGAGCTCGGCACAGATACGCAGTATTTT. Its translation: CASMELGTDTQYF.

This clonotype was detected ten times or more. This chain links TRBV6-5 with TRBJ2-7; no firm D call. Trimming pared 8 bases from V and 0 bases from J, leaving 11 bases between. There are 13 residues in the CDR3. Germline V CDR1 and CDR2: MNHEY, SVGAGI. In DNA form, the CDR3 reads TGTGCCAGCCCCGGGCGCCGCTCCTACGAGCAGTACTTC. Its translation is CASPGRRSYEQYF.

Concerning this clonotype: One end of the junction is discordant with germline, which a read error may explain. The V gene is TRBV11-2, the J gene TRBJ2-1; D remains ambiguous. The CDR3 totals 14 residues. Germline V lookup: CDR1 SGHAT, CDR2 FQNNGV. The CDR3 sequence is CASSLDASYSEQFF. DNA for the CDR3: TGTGCCAGCAGCTTAGATGCCAGTTACAGTGAGCAGTTCTTC.